What follows are 17 T cell receptor beta chains derived from one specimen sequenced in a study of cytomegalovirus exposure and HLA in healthy donors. PCR involved 60 Vbeta and 13 Jbeta primers. Only in-frame clones appear in the TCRdb table, and some are missing; sequencing was by immunoSEQ multiplex PCR. This repertoire comprises roughly 110,000 clones; its ten largest clones make up around 7%. Sample: PBMCs. The receptors derive from a man aged 35-49 years in good health and CMV-seropositive.

The CDR3 sequence: CASSFEREGLNTQYF. The CDR3 nucleotides read TGCGCCAGCAGCTTTGAGCGGGAGGGCTTAAATACGCAGTATTTT. V usage is TRBV4-1 and J usage is TRBJ2-3; 10 bases agree with TRBD2. The CDR3 contains 15 residues. CDR1 and CDR2 (germline): MGHRA, YSYEKL. The trim removed 5 bases at V and 7 bases at J, leaving 9 bases unmatched.

This sequence joins TRBV6-5 and TRBJ2-2; weak D call: TRBD2 (6 bases). V gave up 2 bases and J gave up 3 bases, with 13 bases separating them. CDR1 is MNHEY and CDR2 is SVGAGI in the germline V gene. This CDR3 has 16 amino acids. CDR3 sequence: CASSYIEGDYTGELFF. The CDR3 DNA reads as TGTGCCAGCAGTTACATAGAAGGGGACTACACCGGGGAGCTGTTTTTT.

J is TRBJ2-7 and V is TRBV6-5; perhaps TRBD1 as D (6 bases). Germline CDR1 and CDR2: MNHEY and SVGAGI. The CDR3 has 14 amino acids. V was shortened by 2 bases and J by 7 bases, with 15 bases between the two germline ends. The CDR3 loop reads CASSYGGGIGEQYF. The CDR3 DNA reads as TGTGCCAGCAGTTACGGTGGGGGCATAGGGGAGCAGTACTTC.

The genes are TRBV5-4 and TRBJ1-1; D possibly corresponds to TRBD1 (5 bases). The V end was cut by 4 bases, the J end by 0 bases, with 13 bases between. The CDR3 sequence is 15 residues long. Per germline, CDR1 SGHNT and CDR2 YYREEE (reference sequence). The CDR3 is CASSPSQTVNTEAFF. CDR3 in DNA: TGTGCCAGCAGCCCCTCCCAGACAGTGAACACTGAAGCTTTCTTT.

This sequence joins TRBV7-2 and TRBJ2-3; D may be TRBD2 (5 bases). The CDR3 has 13 amino acids. The germline V and J ends were trimmed by 1 base and 6 bases, with 8 bases remaining between them. Germline V gene data show CDR1 as SGHTA and CDR2 as FQGNSA. CDR3 region: CASSLERQDTQYF. The CDR3 nucleotides read TGTGCCAGCAGCTTAGAGCGGCAGGATACGCAGTATTTT.

The chain combines TRBV2 with TRBJ2-2; D unclear. V was pared by 4 bases and J by 8 bases, with 14 bases between. The CDR3 has 14 residues. Germline V CDR1 and CDR2: SNHLY, FYNNEI. CDR3 DNA sequence: TGTGCCAGCAGTGGGGCGTCCGGTGGTGGGGAGCTGTTTTTT. Amino acid sequence: CASSGASGGGELFF.

The V and J genes are TRBV11-1 and TRBJ2-5; maybe TRBD2 (6 bases). The V gene lost 1 base and the J gene lost 1 base, with 16 bases spanning the gap. Per the germline V gene, CDR1 is SGHAT and CDR2 is FQDESV (reference sequence). This CDR3 comprises 17 residues. DNA for the CDR3: TGTGCCAGCAGCTTAGAGTCGCGAGGGAGGAGCCAAGAGACCCAGTACTTC. Translated: CASSLESRGRSQETQYF.

The chain links TRBV5-4 to TRBJ2-3, with 10 bases matching TRBD2. The trim removed 2 bases at V and 3 bases at J, leaving 9 bases unmatched. Germline CDR1 reads SGHNT; CDR2 reads YYREEE (reference sequence). CDR3 length: 17 amino acids. This chain's CDR3 is CASSLSAAGGPTDTQYF. The CDR3 region has the DNA TGTGCCAGCAGCTTATCGGCAGCGGGAGGGCCGACAGATACGCAGTATTTT.

V and J are TRBV18 and TRBJ2-2; no clear D. The length of the CDR3 is 15 residues. CDR1 is KGHSH, CDR2 LQKENI, per germline. The V end lost 1 base, the J end lost 0 bases, and 6 bases lay between the germline ends. As DNA, the CDR3 is TGTGCCAGCTCACCACGGCAGGCGAACACCGGGGAGCTGTTTTTT. Its translation: CASSPRQANTGELFF.

The V and J genes are TRBV28 and TRBJ2-4, with D maybe TRBD1 (6 bases). The V gene lost 6 bases and the J gene lost 1 base, with 13 bases spanning the gap. This CDR3 contains 15 residues. Germline loops: CDR1 MDHEN, CDR2 SYDVKM. CDR3: CASRRTVGAKNIQYF. The CDR3, as DNA: TGTGCCAGCAGAAGGACAGTTGGGGCCAAAAACATTCAGTACTTC.

The chain combines TRBV20-1 with TRBJ2-7; the D gene is possibly TRBD1 (5 bases). V was pared by 3 bases and J by 6 bases, with 9 bases between. CDR3 length equals 11 residues. Germline V gene sequence: CDR1 DFQATT, CDR2 SNEGSKA (reference sequence). CDR3 loop: CSASWGAEQYF. The CDR3 DNA follows: TGCAGTGCTAGTTGGGGCGCCGAGCAGTACTTC.

The chain links TRBV12-5 to TRBJ2-2; TRBD1 matches at 8 bases. Germline-derived CDR1 and CDR2 are LGHNT and FRNRAP. The CDR3 sequence is 18 residues long. V was clipped by 7 bases and J by 5 bases; unmatched bases: 18. DNA of the CDR3: TGTGCTAGTGACCCAACCCAGGTGGGGACAGGTGAGACCGGGGAGCTGTTTTTT. Translation gives CASDPTQVGTGETGELFF.

The chain links TRBV6-6 to TRBJ2-7; D unresolved. CDR1 is MNHNY, CDR2 SVGAGI, per germline (reference sequence). CDR3 length: 14 residues. V gave up 0 bases and J gave up 5 bases, with 11 bases separating them. The CDR3 nucleotides read TGTGCCAGCAGTTACTCGAATCTCCGGGACGAGCAGTACTTC. It codes for CASSYSNLRDEQYF.

The chain uses TRBV2 and TRBJ2-7; a weak D match, TRBD1 (6 bases). This CDR3 is built from 15 residues. The V end was cut by 7 bases, the J end by 2 bases, with 18 bases between. Germline CDR1 is SNHLY and CDR2 is FYNNEI. The CDR3 reads CASTPDSPGAYEQYF. The CDR3 DNA is TGTGCCAGCACCCCGGACTCCCCAGGGGCCTACGAGCAGTACTTC.

This sequence joins TRBV4-1 and TRBJ2-7; 9 bases map to TRBD1. Losses at the gene ends were 4 bases for V and 3 bases for J; bases not matched to a gene: 4. The germline CDR1 and CDR2 sequences are MGHRA and YSYEKL. The CDR3 has 14 residues. CDR3 DNA sequence: TGCGCCAGCAGCCGGGGACAGGGAGGCTACGAGCAGTACTTC. This translates into CASSRGQGGYEQYF.

V usage is TRBV18 and J usage is TRBJ2-2; tentatively, D is TRBD2 (6 bases). Germline V gives CDR1 KGHSH, CDR2 LQKENI. Trimming removed 4 bases at V and 6 bases at J, with 18 bases between. The CDR3 extends over 16 amino acids. As DNA, the CDR3 is TGTGCCAGCTCACTAACGGGGGTGCGACGATCCGGGGAGCTGTTTTTT. The encoded protein is CASSLTGVRRSGELFF.

The chain joins TRBV27 to TRBJ2-2; 11 nucleotides align to TRBD2. Germline CDR1 and CDR2: MNHEY and SMNVEV (reference sequence). V gave up 5 bases and J gave up 6 bases; unmatched junction bases: 8. The CDR3 runs to 16 residues. CDR3 sequence reads: CASSAIAGGIAGELFF. The CDR3 DNA reads as TGTGCCAGCAGTGCAATAGCGGGAGGGATAGCCGGGGAGCTGTTTTTT.